The 24 T cell receptor beta chains in this list originate from one sample, sequenced in a study of blood T cell repertoires in COVID-19. Sequencing was performed with immunoSEQ multiplex PCR; in TCRdb, only in-frame clones are kept and a portion is missing. The table shows fewer than 110,000 clones, with about 86% occurring only once. The sequenced sample consisted of peripheral blood. These receptors originate from a human donor in a cohort sampled during active COVID-19.

The chain joins TRBV5-1 to TRBJ1-1; D remains ambiguous. Germline V lookup: CDR1 SGHRS, CDR2 YFSETQ. This CDR3 spans 15 amino acids. The germline V and J ends were trimmed by 3 bases and 10 bases, with 22 bases remaining between them. This CDR3 is CASSSSPGESVVAFF. The CDR3 DNA reads TGCGCCAGCAGCTCCTCACCGGGAGAAAGTGTTGTAGCTTTCTTT.

This clone was counted once. The gene calls are TRBV7-2 and TRBJ1-1; a possible D gene is TRBD1 (5 bases). The CDR3 contains 13 residues. V dropped 3 bases and J dropped 10 bases, with 15 bases sitting between them. Germline loops: CDR1 SGHTA, CDR2 FQGNSA. CDR3 residues: CASSFDGALGAFF. CDR3 nucleotide sequence: TGTGCCAGCAGCTTCGATGGGGCTCTTGGAGCTTTCTTT.

The chain has TRBV9 and TRBJ2-2; TRBD2 agrees at 10 bases. CDR1 is SGDLS, CDR2 YYNGEE, per germline. This CDR3 has 16 amino acids. J was trimmed by 4 bases and V by 4 bases; bases with no gene match: 7. The DNA of the CDR3 is TGTGCCAGCAGCCCCTTGACTAGCGGGCCCACCGGGGAGCTGTTTTTT. Translated: CASSPLTSGPTGELFF.

J is TRBJ2-1 and V is TRBV6-5, with 8 positions matching TRBD1. Trimming cost V 6 bases and J 2 bases; bases outside gene matches: 6. The CDR3 is made up of 15 amino acids. Germline lookup yields CDR1 MNHEY and CDR2 SVGAGI. The CDR3 here is CASRVRDRTYNEQFF. The CDR3 region has the DNA TGTGCCAGCAGAGTCCGGGACAGGACCTACAATGAGCAGTTCTTC.

This clone was recorded only once. The rearrangement uses TRBV19 and TRBJ2-2; TRBD1 might be the D (5 bases). Germline V lookup: CDR1 LNHDA, CDR2 SQIVND (reference sequence). Between the trimmed V and J ends, which lost 6 bases and 1 base, there was a span of 12 bases. CDR3 length: 15 amino acids. The CDR3 reads CASSPYGQNTGELFF. The CDR3 DNA reads TGTGCCAGTAGCCCCTACGGACAGAACACCGGGGAGCTGTTTTTT.

The chain couples TRBV7-9 to TRBJ1-2; 7 bases align to TRBD1. Germline V lookup: CDR1 SEHNR, CDR2 FQNEAQ (reference sequence). V lost 9 bases and J lost 4; bases outside the gene matches: 17. The CDR3 spans 16 residues. CDR3 in amino acids: CARSEGPTGDAYGYTF. The CDR3 nucleotides are TGTGCCAGAAGCGAGGGCCCTACAGGGGATGCCTATGGCTACACCTTC.

This chain connects TRBV7-2 to TRBJ2-3; 8 positions agree with TRBD2. This CDR3 is built from 17 residues. The V and J ends lost 2 bases and 5 bases, in that order; junction bases with no gene match: 12. In germline, CDR1 is SGHTA, CDR2 FQGNSA. In DNA, the CDR3 is TGTGCCAGCAGCTTATCGTATCGGGGTAGCGGGGAAGATACGCAGTATTTT. Protein: CASSLSYRGSGEDTQYF.

The rearrangement uses TRBV27 and TRBJ1-5; TRBD1 matches 9 bases. CDR3 length: 13 amino acids. Per the germline V gene, CDR1 is MNHEY and CDR2 is SMNVEV (reference sequence). After removal of 4 bases from V and 8 bases from J, the junction contained 3 bases not matched to a gene. CDR3 residues: CASSYRGQEPQHF. The CDR3 DNA reads TGTGCCAGCAGTTACAGGGGGCAGGAGCCCCAGCATTTT.

The rearrangement joins TRBV5-1 to TRBJ1-4; 7 nucleotides line up with TRBD1. Per the germline V gene, CDR1 is SGHRS and CDR2 is YFSETQ. V shed 4 bases, J shed 0 bases, and the junction held 6 bases outside the gene matches. CDR3 length: 16 residues. The CDR3, as DNA: TGCGCCAGCAGCGCAACCGGGACAGCAACTAATGAAAAACTGTTTTTT. Translating gives CASSATGTATNEKLFF.

The CDR3 sequence is CASSLRLQGLNTEAFF. The CDR3 DNA reads as TGTGCCAGCAGCTTACGACTACAGGGCCTGAACACTGAAGCTTTCTTT. This chain joins TRBV7-2 and TRBJ1-1, with a possible D match to TRBD1 (6 bases). CDR1 is SGHTA, CDR2 FQGNSA, per germline. The CDR3 covers 16 residues. The V end was cut by 2 bases, the J end by 0 bases, with 13 bases between.

This chain joins TRBV9 and TRBJ2-1; possible D gene TRBD1, 5 bases. Germline V lookup: CDR1 SGDLS, CDR2 YYNGEE. Deletions cut 2 bases from V and 1 base from J, with 10 bases between. The CDR3 totals 15 residues. CDR3 DNA: TGTGCCAGCAGCGTTGGCAGGGTGTCCTACAATGAGCAGTTCTTC. The encoded protein is CASSVGRVSYNEQFF.

This clone is a singleton in its sample. V usage is TRBV5-8 and J usage is TRBJ2-7, with 10 bases fitting TRBD1. Germline lookup yields CDR1 SGHTS and CDR2 YDEGEE. Unmatched junction bases numbered 9, after V lost 0 bases and J lost 6 bases. The length of the CDR3 is 16 residues. DNA of the CDR3: TGTGCCAGCAGCTTGGCGGACAGGGGGAATTTAGTCGAGCAGTACTTC. This codes for CASSLADRGNLVEQYF.

The chain uses TRBV6-1 and TRBJ1-5; maybe TRBD1 (6 bases). This CDR3 comprises 19 residues. Germline V gene data show CDR1 as MNHNS and CDR2 as SASEGT. The V end was cut by 3 bases, the J end by 1 base, with 22 bases between. The chain's CDR3 is CASSDPIGGGRGSNQPQHF. For the CDR3, the DNA is TGTGCCAGCAGTGACCCGATAGGGGGGGGAAGGGGGAGCAATCAGCCCCAGCATTTT.

This clone was seen a handful of times. The CDR3 is CASSQGLVGGELFF. CDR3 nucleotides: TGTGCCAGCAGCCAAGGACTAGTGGGCGGGGAGCTGTTTTTT. The chain recombines TRBV3-1 (or the pseudogene TRBV3-2) with TRBJ2-2, with D perhaps matching TRBD2 (6 bases). Germline values: CDR1 LGHDT, CDR2 YNNKEL (reference sequence). This CDR3 is 14 amino acids long. V dropped 1 base and J dropped 7 bases, with 10 bases sitting between them.

The chain recombines TRBV6-5 with TRBJ2-1; 7 bases are shared with TRBD1. The CDR3 extends over 15 amino acids. Trimming at V came to 5 bases and at J to 6 bases, leaving 10 bases not matched to a gene. The germline V gene has CDR1 MNHEY and CDR2 SVGAGI. CDR3 DNA sequence: TGTGCCAGCAGTCAACCCCGTACAGGGGCCAATGAGCAGTTCTTC. It is translated as CASSQPRTGANEQFF.

This clone came up once. This chain uses TRBV2 with TRBJ2-5; the match to TRBD2 covers 9 bases. Germline-derived CDR1 and CDR2 are SNHLY and FYNNEI. CDR3 length: 14 residues. The V and J ends lost 4 bases and 5 bases, in that order; junction bases with no gene match: 5. CDR3 sequence: CASSGGLAGETQYF. In DNA form, the CDR3 reads TGTGCCAGCAGTGGGGGACTAGCAGGGGAGACCCAGTACTTC.

J is TRBJ2-3 and V is TRBV6-6, with 7 nucleotides matching TRBD1. Germline CDR1 is MNHNY and CDR2 is SVGAGI (reference sequence). CDR3 length: 15 amino acids. With 7 bases clipped from V and 1 base from J, the junction kept 8 bases outside the gene matches. CDR3 loop: CASKMVGTGTDTQYF. The CDR3 DNA sequence: TGTGCCAGCAAAATGGTAGGGACAGGCACAGATACGCAGTATTTT.

The rearrangement uses TRBV19 and TRBJ2-1; D is perhaps TRBD2 (6 bases). The ends were cut back, 2 bases at V and 9 bases at J, with 17 bases in the middle. The length of the CDR3 is 15 residues. Germline loops: CDR1 LNHDA, CDR2 SQIVND (reference sequence). The CDR3 DNA reads as TGTGCCAGTAGTATATTGGGGACTTCGAGGGCTGAGCAGTTCTTC. It encodes CASSILGTSRAEQFF.

V and J are TRBV6-5 and TRBJ2-3; D unclear. The V end was cut by 0 bases, the J end by 4 bases, with 5 bases between. The CDR3 contains 13 residues. Per the germline V gene, CDR1 is MNHEY and CDR2 is SVGAGI. The CDR3 spells CASSYSLSDTQYF. The DNA for the CDR3 is TGTGCCAGCAGTTACTCCCTATCAGATACGCAGTATTTT.

The chain links TRBV5-4 to TRBJ2-3, with D tentatively TRBD1 (5 bases). The germline V gene encodes CDR1 SGHNT and CDR2 YYREEE (reference sequence). V lost 5 bases and J lost 0, with 16 bases in between. CDR3 length equals 16 residues. This CDR3 is CASSYGRTPSTDTQYF. CDR3 nucleotides: TGTGCCAGCAGTTACGGACGGACACCTAGCACAGATACGCAGTATTTT.

The V gene is TRBV3-1 (or the pseudogene TRBV3-2), the J gene TRBJ2-1, with TRBD2 identical over 8 bases. The junction had 6 bases not matched to a gene; V was cut back by 1 base and J by 7 bases. Germline loops: CDR1 LGHDT, CDR2 YNNKEL (reference sequence). There are 15 residues in the CDR3. CDR3 sequence: CASSQALAGQNEQFF. The CDR3 region has the DNA TGTGCCAGCAGCCAAGCCCTAGCGGGTCAAAATGAGCAGTTCTTC.

The chain employs TRBV11-3 and TRBJ2-3; TRBD2 matches 9 bases. CDR1 SGHNT and CDR2 YENEEA come from the germline V gene. The V segment lost 1 base and the J segment 4 bases; nucleotides outside the gene matches: 6. CDR3 length: 16 amino acids. DNA for the CDR3: TGTGCCAGCAGCTTAGGTGCTAGCGGGGCCGCAGATACGCAGTATTTT. Amino acids: CASSLGASGAADTQYF.

This clone was recorded only once. V and J are TRBV5-1 and TRBJ2-2, with a weak D call TRBD1 (6 bases). The CDR3 has 15 residues. Deletions cut 9 bases from V and 0 bases from J, with 15 bases between. The germline V gene has CDR1 SGHRS and CDR2 YFSETQ. The CDR3 DNA reads TGCGCCACCCGGCAGGGGTTCGCGAACACCGGGGAGCTGTTTTTT. Amino acids: CATRQGFANTGELFF.

The chain joins TRBV5-1 to TRBJ1-5, with D unresolved. Germline CDR1 reads SGHRS; CDR2 reads YFSETQ. With 0 bases removed from V and 0 bases from J, the gap between germline ends came to 10 bases. This CDR3 has 16 residues. CDR3 amino acids: CASSLAGGNSNQPQHF. As DNA, the CDR3 is TGCGCCAGCAGCTTGGCCGGCGGTAATAGCAATCAGCCCCAGCATTTT.